The next 24 T cell receptor beta chains were all read from a single sample in a study of shared clonotypes between healthy human individuals (dated by TCRdb to about 2020). Library creation used the immunoSEQ multiplex PCR assay. TCRdb took this table from immuneACCESS and kept in-frame rearrangements with V and J called. Such tables lack part of the clones; where checked against another copy, unresolved V genes explain under half of the gap, and the rest is unexplained. Within this sample are millions of clones, with 85% to 95% of them counted one time only. Of the sample, more than 0.12% falls within the top ten clones. The sequencing sample was made of naive CD4+ T cells sorted from blood. Interpreted using the paper, the cell subset or site label stands for: CD45RA+ positively selected. The receptors originated from a man aged 18 to 30 in good health.

V usage is TRBV5-1 and J usage is TRBJ2-3, with TRBD1 identical over 9 bases. Germline loops: CDR1 SGHRS, CDR2 YFSETQ. The length of the CDR3 is 14 residues. With 4 bases clipped from V and 6 bases from J, the junction kept 6 bases outside the gene matches. CDR3 in amino acids: CASSPGTGFDTQYF. The CDR3 DNA reads as TGCGCCAGCAGCCCCGGGACAGGGTTTGATACGCAGTATTTT. Full variable domain (missing parts from reference TRBV5-1 and TRBJ2-3): KAGVTQTPRYLIKTRGQQVTLSCSPISGHRSVSWYQQTPGQGLQFLFEYFSETQRNKGNFPGRFSGRQFSNSRSEMNVSTLELGDSALYLCASSPGTGFDTQYFGPGTRLTVL.

The genes are TRBV14 and TRBJ2-7; 7 nucleotides align to TRBD2. The CDR3 loop spans 14 amino acids. Trimming took 2 bases from V and 5 from J; bases not matched to a gene: 6. Germline-derived CDR1 and CDR2 are SGHDN and FVKESK. CDR3 sequence: CASSQSGTIHEQYF. The CDR3 coding sequence is TGTGCCAGCAGCCAATCCGGGACTATCCACGAGCAGTACTTC.

The chain uses TRBV4-3 and TRBJ1-3; D is possibly TRBD1 (5 bases). CDR1 and CDR2 from the germline V gene are LGHNA and YSLEER. Trimming left V 0 bases short and J 0 bases short, with 15 bases between. The CDR3 is made up of 18 amino acids. The DNA of the CDR3 is TGCGCCAGCAGCCAAGATAATCCCACAGGCTCCTCTGGAAACACCATATATTTT. Its protein is CASSQDNPTGSSGNTIYF.

This clone was observed once. The J gene is TRBJ1-2, the V gene TRBV6-1; no clear D gene. Germline CDR1 reads MNHNS; CDR2 reads SASEGT. V lost 3 bases and J 8 bases, leaving 10 bases between the germline ends. This CDR3 is 12 amino acids long. CDR3: CASSDSGTGYTF. Here the CDR3 DNA reads TGTGCCAGCAGTGATTCAGGAACGGGCTACACCTTC.

The rearrangement links TRBV10-3 to TRBJ2-5; D tentatively reads TRBD1 or TRBD2 (5 bases each). The V gene lost 4 bases and the J gene lost 0 bases, with 12 bases spanning the gap. This CDR3 has 15 residues. Germline CDR1 and CDR2: ENHRY and SYGVKD. The CDR3 region is CAISGMGENQETQYF. The CDR3 DNA sequence: TGTGCCATCAGTGGCATGGGGGAGAACCAAGAGACCCAGTACTTC.

About this clone itself: The same CDR3 can be traced to other DNA sequences in this sample. The chain couples TRBV18 to TRBJ1-3; D remains ambiguous. The CDR3 contains 14 residues. Trimming took off 6 bases at V and 1 base at J, with 10 bases between the two ends. In germline, CDR1 is KGHSH, CDR2 LQKENI. The CDR3 DNA follows: TGTGCCAGCTCCCCGGACCGTTCTGGAAACACCATATATTTT. Amino acids: CASSPDRSGNTIYF.

The chain combines TRBV7-2 with TRBJ2-3; D call uncertain. The CDR3 extends over 15 amino acids. Trimming cost V 1 base and J 1 base, with 9 bases left between them. The germline CDR1 and CDR2 sequences are SGHTA and FQGNSA. CDR3 sequence: CASSLVARGTDTQYF. The CDR3 DNA is TGTGCCAGCAGCTTAGTCGCGCGTGGCACAGATACGCAGTATTTT.

The chain couples TRBV7-9 to TRBJ2-7; possibly TRBD1 for D (6 bases). The CDR3 totals 18 residues. Germline assignment: CDR1 SEHNR and CDR2 FQNEAQ (reference sequence). Deletions cut 3 bases from V and 1 base from J, with 22 bases between. Written as DNA, the CDR3 is TGTGCCAGCAGCTTCGTCCGGACAGATGGATGGGTTTCCTACGAGCAGTACTTC. This codes for CASSFVRTDGWVSYEQYF. Full variable domain (missing parts from reference TRBV7-9 and TRBJ2-7): DTGVSQNPRHKITKRGQNVTFRCDPISEHNRLYWYRQTLGQGPEFLTYFQNEAQLEKSRLLSDRFSAERPKGSFSTLEIQRTEQGDSAMYLCASSFVRTDGWVSYEQYFGPGTRLTVT.

V is TRBV7-9 and J is TRBJ2-3; D is tentatively TRBD1 or TRBD2 (5 bases each). The germline V gene has CDR1 SEHNR and CDR2 FQNEAQ (reference sequence). The CDR3 runs to 15 residues. V lost 3 bases, J lost 2 bases, and 12 bases lay in between. The CDR3 nucleotides read TGTGCCAGCAGCTTTACGGGGCGCTACACAGATACGCAGTATTTT. Protein: CASSFTGRYTDTQYF.

This chain joins TRBV6-6 and TRBJ2-7; 11 nucleotides match TRBD2. Germline-derived CDR1 and CDR2 are MNHNY and SVGAGI (reference sequence). V lost 6 bases and J lost 1; bases outside the gene matches: 8. The CDR3 sequence is 16 residues long. The CDR3 sequence is CASRPSGTSGSYEQYF. The CDR3 nucleotides read TGTGCCAGCAGACCATCCGGGACTAGCGGATCCTACGAGCAGTACTTC.

The V call is TRBV19, the J call TRBJ1-2, with a possible D match to TRBD1 (5 bases). The CDR3 is made up of 16 amino acids. The V gene's germline CDR1 is LNHDA and CDR2 SQIVND (reference sequence). The V gene lost 5 bases and the J gene lost 0 bases, with 16 bases spanning the gap. CDR3 nucleotide sequence: TGTGCCAGTAGTCCCCTACCCGGGGGGTCTAACTATGGCTACACCTTC. It is translated as CASSPLPGGSNYGYTF.

This chain links TRBV5-1 with TRBJ1-6; 8 bases agree with TRBD1. V gave up 0 bases and J gave up 5 bases; unmatched junction bases: 1. In germline, CDR1 is SGHRS, CDR2 YFSETQ. CDR3 length equals 15 residues. CDR3 DNA sequence: TGCGCCAGCAGCTTGGTGACAGGGGATAATTCACCCCTCCACTTT. Protein product: CASSLVTGDNSPLHF.

This rearrangement joins TRBV21-1 to TRBJ2-7; the table's TRBD2 call for D was not verified on the DNA. TRBV21-1 is a pseudogene. This CDR3 spans 15 amino acids. The CDR3 loop reads CASSKVEGFVREQYF. The CDR3 region has the DNA TGTGCCAGCAGCAAAGTAGAGGGATTCGTTCGCGAGCAGTACTTC.

The J gene is TRBJ1-2, the V gene TRBV7-9, with D unclear. This CDR3 comprises 13 residues. Trimming removed 5 bases at V and 11 bases at J, with 18 bases between. CDR1 is SEHNR, CDR2 FQNEAQ, per germline (reference sequence). CDR3 nucleotides: TGTGCCAGCAGCCTGGGTCCGGGCTCCCTATACACCTTC. It translates to CASSLGPGSLYTF.

For this clone: Other nucleotide sequences from this sample produce the same CDR3. The gene calls are TRBV9 and TRBJ2-5, with unresolved D. The CDR3 covers 15 residues. CDR1 SGDLS and CDR2 YYNGEE come from the germline V gene. Trimming took 0 bases from V and 5 from J, leaving 14 bases between them. In DNA, the CDR3 is TGTGCCAGCAGCGTAGACCCCGTTGGTGGGGAGACCCAGTACTTC. Translating gives CASSVDPVGGETQYF.

Concerning this clone itself: This sample also contains other DNA sequences that code for the same CDR3. The J gene is TRBJ1-2, the V gene TRBV21-1; the listed D gene, TRBD1, was not tested against the DNA. TRBV21-1 is shown as a pseudogene. The CDR3 sequence is 13 residues long. In DNA form, the CDR3 reads TGTGCCAGCGGAGGACAGGGGTTTGGTGGCTACACCTTC. This codes for CASGGQGFGGYTF.

J is TRBJ1-2 and V is TRBV7-9; the D gene is possibly TRBD1 (5 bases). The germline V gene encodes CDR1 SEHNR and CDR2 FQNEAQ (reference sequence). The CDR3 extends over 14 amino acids. Trimming shortened V by 5 bases and J by 4 bases, and 14 bases separated the two germline ends. CDR3 sequence: CASSSRQTPYGYTF. CDR3 in DNA: TGTGCCAGCAGCAGTCGACAGACTCCCTATGGCTACACCTTC.

This chain joins TRBV7-9 and TRBJ2-5, with 10 bases that match TRBD2. Unmatched junction bases numbered 3, after V lost 0 bases and J lost 2 bases. Germline V gene sequence: CDR1 SEHNR, CDR2 FQNEAQ (reference sequence). CDR3 length equals 16 residues. In DNA, the CDR3 is TGTGCCAGCAGCTTAGCGCCAGCGGGAGGGCAAGAGACCCAGTACTTC. It specifies CASSLAPAGGQETQYF. The full variable domain, in which reference TRBV7-9 and TRBJ2-5 provide the parts outside the CDR3, is DTGVSQNPRHKITKRGQNVTFRCDPISEHNRLYWYRQTLGQGPEFLTYFQNEAQLEKSRLLSDRFSAERPKGSFSTLEIQRTEQGDSAMYLCASSLAPAGGQETQYFGPGTRLLVL.

The genes are TRBV7-8 and TRBJ2-3; 12 bases line up with TRBD2. The CDR3 sequence is 16 residues long. Trimming took 0 bases from V and 10 from J; bases not matched to a gene: 8. Germline CDR1 reads SGHVS; CDR2 reads FQNEAQ. The CDR3 is CASSLALAGGPSAQYF. CDR3 DNA sequence: TGTGCCAGCAGCTTAGCGCTAGCGGGAGGGCCAAGTGCGCAGTATTTT.

The genes are TRBV9 and TRBJ1-2; D possibly corresponds to TRBD1 (5 bases). The CDR3 has 16 amino acids. Germline V gene sequence: CDR1 SGDLS, CDR2 YYNGEE. The ends were cut back, 0 bases at V and 3 bases at J, with 15 bases in the middle. CDR3 nucleotides: TGTGCCAGCAGCGTAGTTCCGGGGGGAGTGGACTATGGCTACACCTTC. Translating gives CASSVVPGGVDYGYTF.

The chain carries TRBV18 and TRBJ2-1, with 9 bases matching TRBD2. Trimming cost V 3 bases and J 9 bases; bases outside gene matches: 12. Per the germline V gene, CDR1 is KGHSH and CDR2 is LQKENI. CDR3 length equals 16 residues. The CDR3, as DNA: TGTGCCAGCTCACCGTTCGGGGCGGGAGGGCCAGGTGAGCAGTTCTTC. Translation: CASSPFGAGGPGEQFF.

V usage is TRBV5-1 and J usage is TRBJ1-2; D is undetermined. In germline, CDR1 is SGHRS, CDR2 YFSETQ. With 4 bases removed from V and 0 bases from J, the gap between germline ends came to 10 bases. The CDR3 totals 14 residues. The CDR3: CASSAESANYGYTF. CDR3 bases: TGCGCCAGCAGCGCCGAATCTGCTAACTATGGCTACACCTTC.

This chain connects TRBV28 to TRBJ2-7; TRBD2 matches at 11 bases. The CDR3 loop spans 14 amino acids. Germline V gives CDR1 MDHEN, CDR2 SYDVKM. Germline trimming cut 6 bases from V and 12 bases from J; bases unmatched to any gene: 13. The CDR3 spells CASRPSGTSGRRYF. The CDR3 region has the DNA TGTGCCAGCAGGCCGTCCGGGACTAGCGGTCGACGGTACTTC. Supplemented by reference TRBV28 and TRBJ2-7, the full variable domain reads DVKVTQSSRYLVKRTGEKVFLECVQDMDHENMFWYRQDPGLGLRLIYFSYDVKMKEKGDIPEGYSVSREKKERFSLILESASTNQTSMYLCASRPSGTSGRRYFGPGTRLTVT.

The genes are TRBV25-1 and TRBJ1-4, with unresolved D. V shed 4 bases and J shed 4 bases, with 10 bases lying between them. The CDR3 loop spans 14 amino acids. In germline, CDR1 is MGHDK, CDR2 SYGVNS. The CDR3 sequence is CASSVQDHNEKLFF. The CDR3 DNA reads TGTGCCAGCAGTGTGCAGGACCATAATGAAAAACTGTTTTTT.